This T cell receptor beta chain was obtained from a study of blood T cell repertoires in COVID-19 (TCRdb year 2020). About the study as a whole: The collaborator samples originated in the United States, Italy and Spain and spanned the acute and convalescent phases of COVID-19. The repertoires were released in a freely available public database intended as a resource for research on the immune response to SARS-CoV-2. The prospective study material was composed of cDNA or gDNA derived from T cells, B-cell-depleted T cells, or PBMCs. Deeply sampled blood TCRbeta repertoires from subjects exposed to, actively infected with, or recovered from COVID-19 were included in the dataset. The sample metadata nearly always contained a de-identified subject ID, COVID-19 status, age in years and sex. Where available, HLA class I and class II types were obtained from metadata supplied by the sample provider rather than from assay-based typing. The samples were drawn from the first 160 participants of the ongoing ImmuneRACE study and from 1,200 or so subjects provided by 6 global collaborators.

One collaborating source in Seattle enrolled patients during active infection and followed them longitudinally through the course of disease. Whole blood was collected in K2EDTA tubes by collaborating institutions according to the institutions' own protocols. For TCRbeta analysis, collaborator samples were shipped as frozen whole blood, as isolated PBMCs, or as DNA extracted from either sample type. TCRbeta CDR3 regions were amplified from genomic DNA using the immunoSEQ Assay, a bias-controlled multiplex PCR. The study's processing was this. Nucleated cell counts per sample were estimated from amplification of reference gene primers within the assay. Sequence reads were collapsed and filtered to measure the absolute abundance of every unique TCRbeta CDR3 rearrangement. For each sample, productive Simpson clonality was calculated as the square root of Simpson's diversity index across productive rearrangements. TCRdb took this table from immuneACCESS and kept in-frame rearrangements with V and J called. Such tables lack part of the clones; where checked against another copy, unresolved V genes explain under half of the gap, and the rest is unexplained. D and trimming come from the DNA, and the V and J calls and clone size come from that table. Here the sample has tens of thousands of clones; approximately 88% occur a single time. Jointly, the top ten make up more than 8.5% of the sample.

The investigation overall reported the following: The amount of clinical and demographic metadata varied by source and participant and was provided uncurated.

Concerning this clone: Its antigen is still unknown. Qualities for individual bases were not recorded, and no much larger clone is one base off.

The receptor's source is a man aged 25-45 years with COVID-19, enrolled during active disease. Sequencing was carried out using peripheral blood.

The CDR3 region: CASSFTGGRTEAFF. The nucleotides are TGTGCCAGTAGTTTCACAGGGGGCAGGACTGAAGCTTTCTTT. In this chain, TRBV19 is recombined with TRBJ1-1, with 9 bases matching TRBD1. Germline trimming amounts to 5 bases on V and 5 bases on J, with 6 as the count of junction bases outside the gene matches. CDR1 is given as LNHDA and CDR2 as SQIVND, both from the germline V gene (reference sequence). From cysteine to phenylalanine, the CDR3 is 14 amino acids long. The kept DNA is CDR3 alone, 42 bases in frame from the first base.